Given below is one T cell receptor beta chain in context. The record originates from a study of identical twins. TCRdb used MiXCR to reprocess the 5' RACE reads, holding one entry per CDR3 protein. This table holds 500,000 or so distinct CDR3 sequences, roughly 21% found once. This sample was also put to use in a study of T cells expressing NK-cell markers. As that report states: In roughly 6 donors, dominant CD3+CD56+NKG2C+ clones formed roughly 1.0-7.5% of CD8+ cells.

Sequencing was carried out using CD4+ T cells sorted from blood. The origin of this receptor is a woman aged 18 to 35 in good health.

The CDR3 DNA reads as TGTGCCAGCAGTTACTCGCGGAGGGCCCCCTACAATGAGCAGTTCTTC. It codes for CASSYSRRAPYNEQFF. J is TRBJ2-1 and V is TRBV6-5, with a possible D match to TRBD2 (6 bases). V lost 0 bases to trimming and J lost 2 bases, with 11 bases between them. CDR1 is MNHEY, CDR2 SVGAGI, per germline. This CDR3 contains 16 residues.